This T cell receptor delta chain was found in a study of gamma-delta T cells after stem cell transplantation (dated by TCRdb to the mid-2010s). The CDR3 runs 15 amino acids, cysteine and phenylalanine included. The only DNA kept is the CDR3, 45 bases in frame from the first base. Germline trimming amounts to 4 bases on V and 3 bases on J, with 9 as the count of junction bases outside the gene matches. CDR1 and CDR2, per the germline V gene, are GEAIGNYY and EKD. The library was made by RT-PCR. TCRdb lists the instrument as Illumina MiSeq. TCRdb processed the public reads again with the CATT caller, after which rows with matching DNA were combined. The sample table contains over 2,500 delta-chain clones; only one count was recorded for around 3.4% of them. In total, the top ten clones hold around 30% of the sample. Regarding this clone: What antigen it recognizes has not been identified. Base qualities are not recorded, but no much larger clone differs from it by a single base.

The V gene is TRDV2 and the J gene is TRDJ1; 8 central nucleotides agree with TRDD3. This receptor was taken from a human donor. It is not recorded whose cells these are; they may come from a transplant donor. Input material: gamma-delta T cells. The DNA sequence follows: TGTGCCTGTGAGGGATTGGGGGATTCCCCCGATAAACTCATCTTT. It codes for CACEGLGDSPDKLIF.